These 3 T cell receptor beta chains share one sample of origin, sequenced in a study of T cell responses to AZD1222 COVID-19 vaccine. TCRdb's table, derived via immunoSEQ multiplex PCR, lists solely in-frame clones and lacks some. The sample includes over 120,000 clones, about 94% of them seen just once. Sequencing was performed on peripheral blood, taken on day 0 of AZD1222 vaccination. The receptors here all came from an adult in good health.

The rearrangement uses TRBV5-1 and TRBJ2-3, with 7 bases that match TRBD2. The V segment lost 1 base and the J segment 4 bases; nucleotides outside the gene matches: 6. The germline gives CDR1 SGHRS, CDR2 YFSETQ. The CDR3 spans 15 residues. CDR3 in DNA: TGCGCCAGCAGCTTGTACGGCGGGAGTGCAGATACGCAGTATTTT. Its translation: CASSLYGGSADTQYF.

The V call is TRBV5-5, the J call TRBJ2-2, with a possible D match to TRBD1 (6 bases). The CDR3 sequence is 15 residues long. V lost 4 bases and J lost 4, with 14 bases in between. Germline V gene lookup returns CDR1 SGHKS and CDR2 YYEKEE (reference sequence). The CDR3 region is CASSVRGPSTGELFF. The CDR3 nucleotides read TGTGCCAGCAGCGTCAGGGGCCCCAGCACCGGGGAGCTGTTTTTT. Full variable domain (rest looked up from reference TRBV5-5 and TRBJ2-2): DAGVTQSPTHLIKTRGQQVTLRCSPISGHKSVSWYQQVLGQGPQFIFQYYEKEERGRGNFPDRFSARQFPNYSSELNVNALLLGDSALYLCASSVRGPSTGELFFGEGSRLTVL.

The chain employs TRBV11-2 and TRBJ2-1, with TRBD2 identical over 7 bases. Germline V gene sequence: CDR1 SGHAT, CDR2 FQNNGV. The CDR3 totals 14 residues. V lost 7 bases, J lost 6 bases, and 9 bases stayed unmatched. CDR3 amino acids: CASTPGAGINEQFF. In nucleotides, the CDR3 is TGTGCCAGCACCCCCGGAGCGGGGATCAATGAGCAGTTCTTC.